The present TCR beta chain was sequenced within a study of T-cell memory formation after mild COVID-19. Study outcomes and limitations: In pre-infection memory, a portion of responding clones appeared, which suggested that cross-reactive memory joined.

TCRdb re-called the 5' RACE reads through MiXCR, storing one row per CDR3 protein. The sample includes around 29,000 distinct CDR3 sequences, 15% to 20% of them seen just once. A few counts support this clonotype. Its specificity is not known. Sequenced input: PBMCs or a T cell subset sorted from them (not recorded which). This receptor was identified in an adult who had mild COVID-19 (a few samples of this study predate the infection). Cell type and time point are not known.

This chain's CDR3 is CASSYSRGPESGANVLTF. CDR3 bases: TGTGCCAGCAGTTACTCGAGGGGGCCCGAATCTGGGGCCAACGTCCTGACTTTC. This chain links TRBV6-6 with TRBJ2-6; TRBD1 agrees at 7 bases. This CDR3 has 18 amino acids. Germline lookup yields CDR1 MNHNY and CDR2 SVGAGI (reference sequence). The V and J ends lost 0 bases and 1 base, in that order; junction bases with no gene match: 6.